Listed here are 3 T cell receptor beta chains from one sample, sequenced in a study of identical twins. TCRdb itself ran the 5' RACE reads through MiXCR, one entry per CDR3 protein. The table records about 1.7 million distinct CDR3 sequences, around 29% of them present only once. Sequenced material: cord blood. These receptors all come from a newborn girl in good health.

This clonotype was seen a handful of times. The gene calls are TRBV3-1 and TRBJ2-5; TRBD2 aligns across 8 bases. From germline, CDR1 is LGHDT and CDR2 YNNKEL (reference sequence). With V trimmed by 7 bases and J by 1 base, 5 bases remained unmatched. The CDR3 is 14 residues long. CDR3 bases: TGTGCCAGCAAGAAAGCGGGGGCCCAAGAGACCCAGTACTTC. Its translation: CASKKAGAQETQYF.

The sample holds a few counts of this clonotype. As DNA, the CDR3 is TGTGCCTCGACTGGAGGGAGTGACACTGAAGCTTTCTTT. This gives the protein CASTGGSDTEAFF. V gene TRBV6-1 combines with J gene TRBJ1-1; D is uncertain. Trimming cost V 11 bases and J 3 bases, with 16 bases left between them. This CDR3 has 13 amino acids. From germline, CDR1 is MNHNS and CDR2 SASEGT.

The V gene is TRBV29-1, the J gene TRBJ2-1; 11 positions match TRBD2. After removal of 3 bases from V and 0 bases from J, the junction contained 7 bases not matched to a gene. This CDR3 contains 17 residues. Germline V CDR1 and CDR2: SQVTM, ANQGSEA. CDR3 nucleotides: TGCAGCGTTGACGCCCGAACTAGCGGGAGCTCCTACAATGAGCAGTTCTTC. This codes for CSVDARTSGSSYNEQFF.